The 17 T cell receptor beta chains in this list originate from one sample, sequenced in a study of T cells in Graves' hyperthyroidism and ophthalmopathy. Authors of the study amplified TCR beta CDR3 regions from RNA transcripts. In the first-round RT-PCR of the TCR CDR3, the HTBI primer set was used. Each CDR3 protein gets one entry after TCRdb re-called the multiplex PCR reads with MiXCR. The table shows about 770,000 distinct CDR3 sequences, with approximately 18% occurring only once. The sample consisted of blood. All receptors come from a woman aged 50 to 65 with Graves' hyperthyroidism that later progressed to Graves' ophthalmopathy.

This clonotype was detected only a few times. The DNA of the CDR3 is TGCAGCGTGAGGGGCCAGGGAGGAAACACCATATATTTT. Translated, it gives CSVRGQGGNTIYF. This chain links TRBV29-1 with TRBJ1-3, with D possibly being TRBD1 (5 bases). V was shortened by 6 bases and J by 4 bases, with 13 bases between the two germline ends. Germline CDR1 is SQVTM and CDR2 is ANQGSEA. This CDR3 comprises 13 residues.

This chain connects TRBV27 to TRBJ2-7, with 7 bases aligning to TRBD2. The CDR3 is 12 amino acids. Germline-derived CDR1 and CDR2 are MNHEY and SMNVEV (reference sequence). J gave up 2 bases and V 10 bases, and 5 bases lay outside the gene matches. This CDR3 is CATAGLTYEQYF. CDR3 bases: TGTGCCACCGCGGGACTAACCTACGAGCAGTACTTC.

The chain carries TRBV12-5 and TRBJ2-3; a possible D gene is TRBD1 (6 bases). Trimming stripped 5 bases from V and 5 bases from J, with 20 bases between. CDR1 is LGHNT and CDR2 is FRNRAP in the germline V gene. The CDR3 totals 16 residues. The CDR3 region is CASGPPSGGWLDTQYF. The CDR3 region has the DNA TGTGCTAGTGGTCCCCCTTCTGGGGGCTGGTTAGATACGCAGTATTTT. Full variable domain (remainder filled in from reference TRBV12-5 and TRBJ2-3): DARVTQTPRHKVTEMGQEVTMRCQPILGHNTVFWYRQTMMQGLELLAYFRNRAPLDDSGMPKDRFSAEMPDATLATLKIQPSEPRDSAVYFCASGPPSGGWLDTQYFGPGTRLTVL.

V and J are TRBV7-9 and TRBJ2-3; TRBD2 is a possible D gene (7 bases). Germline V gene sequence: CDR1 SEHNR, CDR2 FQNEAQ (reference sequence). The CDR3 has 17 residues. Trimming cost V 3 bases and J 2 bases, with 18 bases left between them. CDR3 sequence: CASSFTTRGGNTDTQYF. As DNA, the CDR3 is TGTGCCAGCAGCTTTACGACTAGGGGGGGGAACACAGATACGCAGTATTTT.

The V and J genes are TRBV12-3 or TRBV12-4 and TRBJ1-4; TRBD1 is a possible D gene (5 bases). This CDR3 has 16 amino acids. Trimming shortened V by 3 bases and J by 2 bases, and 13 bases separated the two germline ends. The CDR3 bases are TGTGCCAGCAGTTTTGGGGGGGAAGGCACTAATGAAAAACTGTTTTTT. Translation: CASSFGGEGTNEKLFF.

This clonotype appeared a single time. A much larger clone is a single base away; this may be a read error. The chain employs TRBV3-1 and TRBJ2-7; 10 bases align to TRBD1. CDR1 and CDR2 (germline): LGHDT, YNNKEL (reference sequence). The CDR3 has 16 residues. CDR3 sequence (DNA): TGTGCCTGCAGCCAAGGGACAGGGGCCTATCGCTACGAGCAGTACTTC. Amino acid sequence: CACSQGTGAYRYEQYF.

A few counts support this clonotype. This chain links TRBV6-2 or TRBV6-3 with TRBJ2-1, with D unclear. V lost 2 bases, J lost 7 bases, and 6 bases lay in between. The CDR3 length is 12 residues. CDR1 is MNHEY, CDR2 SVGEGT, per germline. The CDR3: CASSYGVNEQFF. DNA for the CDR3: TGTGCCAGCAGTTACGGAGTAAATGAGCAGTTCTTC.

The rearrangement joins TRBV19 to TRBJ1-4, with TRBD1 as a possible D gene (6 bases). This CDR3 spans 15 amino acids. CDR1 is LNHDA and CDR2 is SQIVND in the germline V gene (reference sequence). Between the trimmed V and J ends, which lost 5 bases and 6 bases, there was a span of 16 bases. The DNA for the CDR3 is TGTGCCAGTAGTTCTACAGGGACGGTCGATGAAAAACTGTTTTTT. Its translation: CASSSTGTVDEKLFF.

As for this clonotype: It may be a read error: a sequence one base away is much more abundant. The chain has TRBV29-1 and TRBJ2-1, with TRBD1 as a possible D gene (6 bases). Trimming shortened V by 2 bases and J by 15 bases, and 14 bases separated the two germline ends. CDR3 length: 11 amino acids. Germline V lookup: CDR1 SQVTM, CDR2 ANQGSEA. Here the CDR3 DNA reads TGCAGCGTTGAACAGGGGTCCGATTTGTTCTTC. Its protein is CSVEQGSDLFF.

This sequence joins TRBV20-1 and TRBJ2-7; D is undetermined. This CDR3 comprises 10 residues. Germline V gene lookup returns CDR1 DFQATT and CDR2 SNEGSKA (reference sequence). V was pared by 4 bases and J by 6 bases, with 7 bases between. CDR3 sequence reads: CSANFGEQYF. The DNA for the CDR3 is TGCAGTGCTAACTTCGGCGAGCAGTACTTC.

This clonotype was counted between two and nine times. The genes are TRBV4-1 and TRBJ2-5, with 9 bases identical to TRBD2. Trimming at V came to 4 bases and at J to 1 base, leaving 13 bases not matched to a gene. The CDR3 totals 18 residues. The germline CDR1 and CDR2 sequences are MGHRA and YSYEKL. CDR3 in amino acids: CASSRRGSASGAQETQYF. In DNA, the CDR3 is TGCGCCAGCAGCCGAAGAGGCTCGGCTAGCGGGGCCCAAGAGACCCAGTACTTC.

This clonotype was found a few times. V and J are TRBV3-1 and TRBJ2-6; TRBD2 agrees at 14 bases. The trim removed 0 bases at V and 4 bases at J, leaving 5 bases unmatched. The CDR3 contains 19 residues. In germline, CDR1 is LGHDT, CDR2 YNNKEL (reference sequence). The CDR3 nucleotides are TGTGCCAGCAGCCAAGAACGGACTAGCGGGGGGACAGGGGCCAACGTCCTGACTTTC. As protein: CASSQERTSGGTGANVLTF.

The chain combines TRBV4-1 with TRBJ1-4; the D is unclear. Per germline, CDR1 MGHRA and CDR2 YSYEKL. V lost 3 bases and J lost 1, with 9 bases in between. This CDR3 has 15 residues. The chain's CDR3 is CASSQTDKTNEKLFF. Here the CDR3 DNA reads TGCGCCAGCAGCCAGACCGACAAAACTAATGAAAAACTGTTTTTT.

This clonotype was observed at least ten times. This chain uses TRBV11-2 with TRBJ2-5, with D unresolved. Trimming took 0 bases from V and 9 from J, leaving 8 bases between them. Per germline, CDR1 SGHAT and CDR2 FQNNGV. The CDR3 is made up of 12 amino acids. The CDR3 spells CASSLEGAAQYF. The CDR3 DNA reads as TGTGCCAGCAGCTTAGAAGGCGCGGCCCAGTACTTC.

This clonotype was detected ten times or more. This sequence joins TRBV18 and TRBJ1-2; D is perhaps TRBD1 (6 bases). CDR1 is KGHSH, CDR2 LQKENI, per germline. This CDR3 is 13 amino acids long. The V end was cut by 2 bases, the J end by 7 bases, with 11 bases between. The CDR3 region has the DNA TGTGCCAGCTCACCAGCGGGGGCAGGTGGCTACACCTTC. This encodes CASSPAGAGGYTF.

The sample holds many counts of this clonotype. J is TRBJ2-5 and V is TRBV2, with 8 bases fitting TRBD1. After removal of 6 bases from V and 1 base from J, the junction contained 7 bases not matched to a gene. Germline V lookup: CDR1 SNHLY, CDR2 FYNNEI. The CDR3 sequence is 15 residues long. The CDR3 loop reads CASSSQGAVQETQYF. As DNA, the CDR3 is TGTGCCAGCAGCTCTCAGGGGGCGGTCCAAGAGACCCAGTACTTC.

CDR3 DNA sequence: TGTGCCAGCAGCCAGCGGGGGGCTAGCACAGATACGCAGTATTTT. Protein sequence: CASSQRGASTDTQYF. V gene TRBV6-1 combines with J gene TRBJ2-3; 9 bases match TRBD2. V shed 6 bases and J 0 bases; nucleotides not matched to a gene: 4. The CDR3 extends over 15 amino acids. Per the germline V gene, CDR1 is MNHNS and CDR2 is SASEGT.